The following is a T cell receptor (beta chain) sequence with its context. The repertoire was sequenced with immunoSEQ multiplex PCR; TCRdb's copy has only in-frame clones and lacks some. Of over a million clones listed, about 98.5% are singletons. The authors divided CD4+ cells into CD45RA+ naive and CD45RA-negative memory subsets. CDR3 length: 14 amino acids. The germline gives CDR1 LNHDA, CDR2 SQIVND (reference sequence). V lost 4 bases, J lost 5 bases, and 12 bases lay in between. These data belong to a study of shared clonotypes between healthy human individuals. This TCR was sampled from a man under 40 in good health. Sequenced input: naive CD4+ T cells sorted from blood. Subset of the sample: CD45RA+ positively selected. The V gene is TRBV19, the J gene TRBJ2-1; TRBD1 might be the D (5 bases). The CDR3, as DNA: TGTGCCAGTAGTAACACTGACAGAAACAATGAGCAGTTCTTC. Encoded protein: CASSNTDRNNEQFF.